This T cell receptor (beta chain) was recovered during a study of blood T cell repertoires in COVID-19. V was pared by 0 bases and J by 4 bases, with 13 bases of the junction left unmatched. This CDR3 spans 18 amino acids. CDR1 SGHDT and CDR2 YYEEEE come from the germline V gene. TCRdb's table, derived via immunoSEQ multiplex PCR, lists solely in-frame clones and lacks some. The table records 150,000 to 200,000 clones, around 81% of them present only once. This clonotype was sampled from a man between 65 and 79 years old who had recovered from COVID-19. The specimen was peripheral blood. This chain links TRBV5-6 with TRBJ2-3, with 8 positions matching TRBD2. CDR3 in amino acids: CASSLGLQKREFSDTQYF. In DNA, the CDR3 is TGTGCCAGCAGCTTGGGCCTCCAGAAGCGGGAGTTTTCAGATACGCAGTATTTT.